A single sample gave rise to the 25 T cell receptor beta chains below, sequenced in a study of PD-L1 blockade in urothelial cancer. Measured with immunoSEQ multiplex PCR; TCRdb has only the in-frame clones, and not every one. This sample has around 35,000 clones, with over 75% found just once. Specimen: PBMCs, collected around atezolizumab (anti-PD-L1) treatment. Receptors originate from a man in his 60s with urothelial cancer.

This clone was seen a few times. The V and J genes are TRBV2 and TRBJ2-1; TRBD2 matches 9 bases. V trimming: 7 bases; J trimming: 5 bases; junction bases outside the gene matches: 3. The CDR3 covers 13 residues. CDR1 is SNHLY and CDR2 is FYNNEI in the germline V gene. The CDR3 coding sequence is TGTGCCAGCACGCGGGGGGGGGACAATGAGCAGTTCTTC. Translated: CASTRGGDNEQFF.

This clone has more than one count but fewer than ten. The chain links TRBV5-6 to TRBJ1-2; the D is unclear. Deletions cut 0 bases from V and 8 bases from J, with 8 bases between. This CDR3 region has 12 residues. Germline V gives CDR1 SGHDT, CDR2 YYEEEE. The CDR3 loop is CASSLARGGYTF. The CDR3 nucleotides read TGTGCCAGCAGCTTGGCCCGCGGGGGCTACACCTTC.

A remark on this clone: Other DNA sequences from this sample encode an identical CDR3 as well. The chain carries TRBV5-6 and TRBJ2-7; TRBD1 aligns across 8 bases. Germline V gene data show CDR1 as SGHDT and CDR2 as YYEEEE. J was trimmed by 2 bases and V by 3 bases; bases with no gene match: 4. The CDR3 runs to 14 residues. CDR3 sequence (DNA): TGTGCCAGCAGCTGGACAGGGCTTCCCTACGAGCAGTACTTC. This encodes CASSWTGLPYEQYF. The full variable domain, rest sourced from reference TRBV5-6 and TRBJ2-7, is DAGVTQSPTHLIKTRGQQVTLRCSPKSGHDTVSWYQQALGQGPQFIFQYYEEEERQRGNFPDRFSGHQFPNYSSELNVNALLLGDSALYLCASSWTGLPYEQYFGPGTRLTVT.

This clone is a singleton in its sample. This sequence joins TRBV5-1 and TRBJ1-1; the match to TRBD1 covers 7 bases. V lost 0 bases and J lost 6; bases outside the gene matches: 14. Germline V lookup: CDR1 SGHRS, CDR2 YFSETQ. The CDR3 runs 17 residues. The CDR3 is CASSLGRGRGKTAEAFF. CDR3 sequence (DNA): TGCGCCAGCAGCTTGGGAAGGGGGCGAGGGAAGACCGCTGAAGCTTTCTTT. The full variable domain, with the rest looked up from reference TRBV5-1 and TRBJ1-1, is KAGVTQTPRYLIKTRGQQVTLSCSPISGHRSVSWYQQTPGQGLQFLFEYFSETQRNKGNFPGRFSGRQFSNSRSEMNVSTLELGDSALYLCASSLGRGRGKTAEAFFGQGTRLTVV.

This clone was seen once. The chain carries TRBV19 and TRBJ2-7; 9 nucleotides match TRBD1. The germline CDR1 and CDR2 sequences are LNHDA and SQIVND (reference sequence). J was trimmed by 2 bases and V by 6 bases; bases with no gene match: 5. The CDR3 runs 14 residues. In DNA, the CDR3 is TGTGCCAGTAGCGGGACAGGGCAGACCTACGAGCAGTACTTC. Its protein product is CASSGTGQTYEQYF.

The V gene is TRBV27, the J gene TRBJ1-2, with D tentatively TRBD1 (6 bases). CDR1 is MNHEY and CDR2 is SMNVEV in the germline V gene (reference sequence). There are 17 residues in the CDR3. Trimming took 6 bases from V and 1 from J, leaving 21 bases between them. The CDR3 nucleotides are TGTGCCAGCAGCCCTGACAGGCCGAATTCTCTTAACTATGGCTACACCTTC. Protein product: CASSPDRPNSLNYGYTF.

This chain joins TRBV18 and TRBJ1-2; TRBD1 matches 7 bases. The V and J ends lost 2 bases and 7 bases, in that order; junction bases with no gene match: 4. Germline V gives CDR1 KGHSH, CDR2 LQKENI. The CDR3 spans 13 residues. As DNA, the CDR3 is TGTGCCAGCTCACCAACCCCAGGGGGTGGCTACACCTTC. Residues: CASSPTPGGGYTF.

The gene calls are TRBV6-5 and TRBJ2-7, with 9 positions matching TRBD1. Germline values: CDR1 MNHEY, CDR2 SVGAGI. Trimming took 7 bases from V and 7 from J; bases not matched to a gene: 14. This CDR3 comprises 15 residues. CDR3 sequence: CASTTGQGKIGEQYF. The CDR3, as DNA: TGTGCCAGCACGACCGGACAGGGGAAAATTGGAGAGCAGTACTTC.

This chain links TRBV6-1 with TRBJ1-4, with 10 bases fitting TRBD1. In germline, CDR1 is MNHNS, CDR2 SASEGT. Trimming cost V 0 bases and J 8 bases; bases outside gene matches: 6. The CDR3 has 16 amino acids. The CDR3 DNA reads TGTGCCAGCAGTGAAGCTCCGACAGGGGGCAAAGAAAAACTGTTTTTT. It specifies CASSEAPTGGKEKLFF.

This clone was observed once. The chain recombines TRBV2 with TRBJ2-7; perhaps TRBD1 as D (6 bases). V gave up 6 bases and J gave up 0 bases, with 12 bases separating them. There are 14 residues in the CDR3. Germline V gene data show CDR1 as SNHLY and CDR2 as FYNNEI. CDR3 sequence: CASRTGVNSYEQYF. The CDR3 DNA is TGTGCCAGCAGGACAGGAGTAAACTCCTACGAGCAGTACTTC.

The chain joins TRBV4-1 to TRBJ2-3, with D possibly matching TRBD2 (6 bases). V shed 4 bases and J shed 3 bases, with 11 bases lying between them. Per the germline V gene, CDR1 is MGHRA and CDR2 is YSYEKL. This CDR3 has 14 residues. The CDR3 DNA follows: TGCGCCAGCAGCCGAGGGGAGGTGACAGATACGCAGTATTTT. This gives the protein CASSRGEVTDTQYF.

V gene TRBV6-1 combines with J gene TRBJ2-1; D remains unclear. With 0 bases removed from V and 4 bases from J, the gap between germline ends came to 10 bases. Germline V gene sequence: CDR1 MNHNS, CDR2 SASEGT. This CDR3 comprises 15 residues. The CDR3 region has the DNA TGTGCCAGCAGTGAAGCCTCTTTGGAGTACAATGAGCAGTTCTTC. Translating gives CASSEASLEYNEQFF.

The table lists this clone with a few counts. The V and J genes are TRBV28 and TRBJ1-4; D ambiguous. Looked up from germline, CDR1 is MDHEN and CDR2 is SYDVKM. V was shortened by 4 bases and J by 8 bases, with 11 bases between the two germline ends. The CDR3 runs 13 residues. The CDR3 DNA follows: TGTGCCAGCAGTTCCTGGACTCGGGAAAAACTGTTTTTT. Protein sequence: CASSSWTREKLFF.

The chain recombines TRBV6-5 with TRBJ1-4; 9 nucleotides line up with TRBD1. Germline loops: CDR1 MNHEY, CDR2 SVGAGI. Losses at the gene ends were 5 bases for V and 8 bases for J; bases not matched to a gene: 6. The CDR3 contains 14 residues. The CDR3 protein is CASSPRDRAEKLFF. CDR3 sequence (DNA): TGTGCCAGCAGTCCCCGGGACAGGGCCGAAAAACTGTTTTTT.

J is TRBJ2-7 and V is TRBV5-1; 7 bases map to TRBD1. Losses at the gene ends were 1 base for V and 2 bases for J; bases not matched to a gene: 6. The CDR3 covers 15 residues. CDR1 is SGHRS, CDR2 YFSETQ, per germline. The DNA for the CDR3 is TGCGCCAGCAGCTTGCGTGGACAGGCCACCTACGAGCAGTACTTC. Translation: CASSLRGQATYEQYF.

This chain joins TRBV28 and TRBJ2-7, with TRBD2 as a possible D gene (6 bases). CDR1 and CDR2 from the germline V gene are MDHEN and SYDVKM. The CDR3 has 14 amino acids. V lost 5 bases and J lost 4, with 15 bases in between. CDR3 DNA: TGTGCCAGCAGTGAAAGTTGGGGGGATTACGAGCAGTACTTC. Translating it yields CASSESWGDYEQYF.

The V and J genes are TRBV7-2 and TRBJ2-1; D may be TRBD1 (8 bases). Looked up from germline, CDR1 is SGHTA and CDR2 is FQGNSA. V lost 5 bases and J lost 8, with 16 bases in between. This CDR3 region has 14 residues. CDR3 nucleotide sequence: TGTGCCAGCAGCGCCCGACAGGGGAGGGATGAGCAGTTCTTC. It encodes CASSARQGRDEQFF.

The chain joins TRBV4-2 to TRBJ1-6; D is unclear. The CDR3 sequence is 15 residues long. Per the germline V gene, CDR1 is LGHNA and CDR2 is YNFKEQ. Trimming pared 0 bases from V and 8 bases from J, leaving 11 bases between. CDR3 DNA sequence: TGTGCCAGCAGCCAAGAAAGCGTTGTAGATTCACCCCTCCACTTT. Translating gives CASSQESVVDSPLHF.

The CDR3 is CASSPGANEKLFF. The CDR3 bases are TGTGCCAGCAGCCCAGGCGCTAATGAAAAACTGTTTTTT. The chain recombines TRBV5-6 with TRBJ1-4; D not resolved. V was trimmed by 4 bases and J by 3 bases, leaving 7 bases between them. The germline CDR1 and CDR2 sequences are SGHDT and YYEEEE. The CDR3 runs to 13 residues.

The chain couples TRBV11-3 to TRBJ2-1; 7 bases are a match to TRBD1. This CDR3 has 15 residues. With V trimmed by 6 bases and J by 0 bases, 5 bases remained unmatched. Germline CDR1 is SGHNT and CDR2 is YENEEA. The CDR3 spells CASSRDSGSYNEQFF. CDR3 nucleotides: TGTGCCAGCAGTCGGGACAGTGGCTCCTACAATGAGCAGTTCTTC. Full variable domain (rest looked up from reference TRBV11-3 and TRBJ2-1): EAGVVQSPRYKIIEKKQPVAFWCNPISGHNTLYWYLQNLGQGPELLIRYENEEAVDDSQLPKDRFSAERLKGVDSTLKIQPAELGDSAVYLCASSRDSGSYNEQFFGPGTRLTVL.

This clone was recorded only once. The rearrangement uses TRBV5-1 and TRBJ2-1; 9 bases line up with TRBD2. V shed 4 bases, J shed 3 bases, and the junction held 2 bases outside the gene matches. The CDR3 contains 14 residues. CDR1 is SGHRS, CDR2 YFSETQ, per germline. CDR3 DNA: TGCGCCAGCAGCCTAGCGGGGCTCTACAATGAGCAGTTCTTC. Encoded protein: CASSLAGLYNEQFF.

The rearrangement joins TRBV28 to TRBJ1-2; D is perhaps TRBD1 (6 bases). Per the germline V gene, CDR1 is MDHEN and CDR2 is SYDVKM. V was pared by 3 bases and J by 2 bases, with 10 bases between. CDR3 length: 14 amino acids. CDR3 region: CASSFVQGNYGYTF. The CDR3 bases are TGTGCCAGCAGTTTCGTCCAGGGGAACTATGGCTACACCTTC.

This clone was counted between two and nine times. This rearrangement joins TRBV4-2 to TRBJ2-2; D may be TRBD1 (6 bases). Between the trimmed V and J ends, which lost 0 bases and 2 bases, there was a span of 10 bases. There are 16 residues in the CDR3. Germline CDR1 and CDR2: LGHNA and YNFKEQ. The CDR3 region has the DNA TGTGCCAGCAGCCAAGAATCGACAGGTAACACCGGGGAGCTGTTTTTT. Protein product: CASSQESTGNTGELFF.

This clone was detected a few times. V and J are TRBV5-4 and TRBJ2-1; D may be TRBD1 (5 bases). Trimming stripped 4 bases from V and 2 bases from J, with 19 bases between. This CDR3 contains 17 residues. Germline assignment: CDR1 SGHNT and CDR2 YYREEE (reference sequence). The CDR3: CASSPTPVGAPYNEQFF. The CDR3, as DNA: TGTGCCAGCAGCCCCACTCCGGTTGGGGCTCCCTACAATGAGCAGTTCTTC.

This sequence joins TRBV7-9 and TRBJ2-7, with TRBD1 identical over 11 bases. Trimming at V came to 1 base and at J to 2 bases, leaving 1 base not matched to a gene. Germline CDR1 and CDR2: SEHNR and FQNEAQ (reference sequence). CDR3 length equals 15 residues. The CDR3 is CASSLGGQGAYEQYF. In DNA, the CDR3 is TGTGCCAGCAGCTTAGGGGGACAGGGGGCCTACGAGCAGTACTTC.